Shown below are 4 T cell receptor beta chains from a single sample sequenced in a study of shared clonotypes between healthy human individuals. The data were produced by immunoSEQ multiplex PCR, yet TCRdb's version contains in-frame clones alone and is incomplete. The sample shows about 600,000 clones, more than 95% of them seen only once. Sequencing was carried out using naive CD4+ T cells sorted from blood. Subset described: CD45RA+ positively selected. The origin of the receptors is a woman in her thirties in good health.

Written as DNA, the CDR3 is TGCGCCAGCAGCTTTCGAGGGCAGGCATTCACAGATACGCAGTATTTT. Amino acid sequence: CASSFRGQAFTDTQYF. The V gene is TRBV5-1, the J gene TRBJ2-3, with D perhaps matching TRBD2 (5 bases). Germline CDR1 and CDR2: SGHRS and YFSETQ. V was cut by 2 bases and J by 2 bases, with 15 bases left in between. CDR3 length: 16 residues. Full variable domain (outside the CDR3, taken from reference TRBV5-1 and TRBJ2-3): KAGVTQTPRYLIKTRGQQVTLSCSPISGHRSVSWYQQTPGQGLQFLFEYFSETQRNKGNFPGRFSGRQFSNSRSEMNVSTLELGDSALYLCASSFRGQAFTDTQYFGPGTRLTVL.

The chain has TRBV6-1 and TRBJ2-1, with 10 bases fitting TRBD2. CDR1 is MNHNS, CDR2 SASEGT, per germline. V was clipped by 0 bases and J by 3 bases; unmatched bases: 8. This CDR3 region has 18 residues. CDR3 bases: TGTGCCAGCAGTGAAGCGGGTGGGCGGACTAGCGGCTACAATGAGCAGTTCTTC. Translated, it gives CASSEAGGRTSGYNEQFF.

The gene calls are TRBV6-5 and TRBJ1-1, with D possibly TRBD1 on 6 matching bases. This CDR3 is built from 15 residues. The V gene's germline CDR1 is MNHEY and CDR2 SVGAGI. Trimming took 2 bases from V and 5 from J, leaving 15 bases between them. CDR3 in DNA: TGTGCCAGCAGTTACGACAGGTCTTCGAATACTGAAGCTTTCTTT. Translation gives CASSYDRSSNTEAFF.

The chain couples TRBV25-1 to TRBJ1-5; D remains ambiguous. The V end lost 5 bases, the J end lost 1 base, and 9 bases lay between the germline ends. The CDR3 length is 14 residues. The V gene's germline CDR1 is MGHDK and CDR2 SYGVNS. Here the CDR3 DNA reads TGTGCCAGCAGTCAAGGGCTGAGCAATCAGCCCCAGCATTTT. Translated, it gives CASSQGLSNQPQHF. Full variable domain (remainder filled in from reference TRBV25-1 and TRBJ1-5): EADIYQTPRYLVIGTGKKITLECSQTMGHDKMYWYQQDPGMELHLIHYSYGVNSTEKGDLSSESTVSRIRTEHFPLTLESARPSHTSQYLCASSQGLSNQPQHFGDGTRLSIL.